This T cell receptor (beta chain) was captured by sequencing in a study of tumor and adjacent non-tumor tissue in lung cancer. TCRbeta libraries were built with three rounds of nested PCR, modified from ARM-PCR. Via MiXCR, TCRdb re-called the multiplex PCR reads, giving one row per CDR3 protein. The profile shows some 95,000 distinct CDR3 sequences, 75% to 90% of them singletons. RNA was extracted from bulk tissue without any cell sorting. The normal lung tissue was taken more than 3 cm from the tumor edge. CDR3 size: 12 residues. V lost 4 bases and J 6 bases, leaving 9 bases between the germline ends. This clonotype qualifies as medium-sized.

V gene TRBV12-3 or TRBV12-4 combines with J gene TRBJ2-5, with D hard to call. The clonotype was recovered from a man between 60 and 75 years old with small cell lung cancer. Sequenced sample: distant non-tumor lung tissue. This CDR3 reads CASSSGVKTQYF. As DNA, the CDR3 is TGTGCCAGCAGTTCTGGAGTAAAGACCCAGTACTTC.